This TCR beta chain was recorded in a study of blood T cell repertoires in COVID-19. Study as a whole: T cells, B-cell-depleted T cells, or PBMCs provided the cDNA or gDNA that served as material.

Authors' methods: By means of reference gene primer amplification, nucleated cell counts were estimated. The method was immunoSEQ multiplex PCR; TCRdb's version includes in-frame clones alone and lacks a portion of them. Clone size and the V and J calls come from that table; the DNA yielded D and trimming. This sample carries approximately 280,000 clones, approximately 86% of them seen once, and the ten largest clones take about 1.9%. The CDR3 covers 15 residues. Germline CDR1 SGHTA, CDR2 FQGNSA. Trimming shortened V by 2 bases and J by 1 base, and 11 bases separated the two germline ends. The chain recombines TRBV7-2 with TRBJ1-1; TRBD1 is a possible D gene (5 bases). The material sequenced was peripheral blood. This receptor was taken from a woman aged 30 to 39 who had recovered from COVID-19. The CDR3 is CASSLPARANTEAFF. Here the CDR3 DNA reads TGTGCCAGCAGCTTACCCGCCAGGGCGAACACTGAAGCTTTCTTT.